Listed here are 26 T cell receptor beta chains from one sample, sequenced in a study of T cells after yellow fever vaccination (dated by TCRdb to between 2017 and 2020). In the paper's terms, the treatment or condition label means: live attenuated yellow fever vaccine strain. Libraries came from 5' RACE. The instrument was an Illumina HiSeq 2500. Clones were called with MiXCR by TCRdb after fastp trimmed the public reads at Q25, and only in-frame beta chains were retained. Each entry merges the rows of one CDR3 protein and shows their most common DNA and genes. Within this sample are roughly 30,000 distinct CDR3 sequences, with about 10% of them counted one time only. The ten most abundant clones make up roughly 12% of the sample. Sequencing used PBMCs, either bulk or a sorted T-cell subset (CD4+, CD8+, memory, or dextramer-sorted; not recorded which), obtained roughly 14 days after the first yellow fever vaccination. The receptors originated from a man between 18 and 35 years old who received the YFV17D yellow fever vaccine.

This clonotype was seen many times. The chain is built from TRBV28 and TRBJ2-7; D remains unclear. The CDR3 is 15 amino acids. The ends were cut back, 6 bases at V and 2 bases at J, with 17 bases in the middle. Germline assignment: CDR1 MDHEN and CDR2 SYDVKM. CDR3 sequence: CASSPPGAGPYEQYV. The CDR3 region has the DNA TGTGCCAGCAGCCCCCCAGGAGCTGGGCCCTACGAGCAGTACGTC.

This clonotype has ten or more counts. The rearrangement joins TRBV5-6 to TRBJ2-4; a weak D match, TRBD2 (5 bases). Trimming took off 4 bases at V and 8 bases at J, with 13 bases between the two ends. Germline V gene data show CDR1 as SGHDT and CDR2 as YYEEEE. CDR3 length equals 13 residues. CDR3 bases: TGTGCCAGCAGCAAGGGAGCGGTCCACATTCAGTACTTC. Its translation: CASSKGAVHIQYF. Drawing the rest from reference TRBV5-6 and TRBJ2-4, the complete variable domain is DAGVTQSPTHLIKTRGQQVTLRCSPKSGHDTVSWYQQALGQGPQFIFQYYEEEERQRGNFPDRFSGHQFPNYSSELNVNALLLGDSALYLCASSKGAVHIQYFGAGTRLSVL.

This clonotype appeared a single time. Germline is not matched at one junction end, which may reflect a read error. The J gene is TRBJ2-3, the V gene TRBV3-1; 11 nucleotides line up with TRBD1. The CDR3 sequence is 17 residues long. Germline V gives CDR1 LGHDT, CDR2 YNNKEL (reference sequence). CDR3 region: CASCQHLGTGGADTQYF. CDR3 DNA sequence: TGTGCCAGCTGCCAACACCTCGGGACAGGGGGAGCCGATACGCAGTATTTT.

This clonotype was observed many times. The J gene is TRBJ2-7, the V gene TRBV6-5; 7 nucleotides agree with TRBD1. V was pared by 0 bases and J by 5 bases, with 13 bases of the junction left unmatched. Germline V gene data show CDR1 as MNHEY and CDR2 as SVGAGI. There are 17 residues in the CDR3. This chain's CDR3 is CASSYSGPQGVYHEQYF. CDR3 in DNA: TGTGCCAGCAGTTACTCGGGGCCCCAGGGGGTTTACCACGAGCAGTACTTC.

Ten or more counts support this clonotype. This chain connects TRBV7-2 to TRBJ2-2; D not resolved. The CDR3 spans 13 residues. Germline V gene data show CDR1 as SGHTA and CDR2 as FQGNSA. V was pared by 6 bases and J by 0 bases, with 5 bases between. The CDR3 spells CASSFANTGELFF. The CDR3 region has the DNA TGTGCCAGCAGTTTCGCGAACACCGGGGAGCTGTTTTTT. The variable domain in full, with the rest retrieved from reference TRBV7-2 and TRBJ2-2, is GAGVSQSPSNKVTEKGKDVELRCDPISGHTALYWYRQSLGQGLEFLIYFQGNSAPDKSGLPSDRFSAERTGGSVSTLTIQRTQQEDSAVYLCASSFANTGELFFGEGSRLTVL.

This clonotype was recorded at least ten times. This chain uses TRBV6-4 with TRBJ2-3; maybe TRBD2 (6 bases). Per the germline V gene, CDR1 is MRHNA and CDR2 is SNTAGT. The CDR3 is 14 amino acids. Between the trimmed V and J ends, which lost 2 bases and 1 base, there was a span of 7 bases. CDR3 DNA: TGTGCCAGCAGTGACGGGGAGGGCACAGATACGCAGTATTTT. It yields the protein CASSDGEGTDTQYF.

About this clonotype itself: A read error is possible here, since a much larger clone lies one base away. This chain joins TRBV7-2 and TRBJ2-7; 8 bases line up with TRBD1. CDR3 size: 16 residues. Germline V gene lookup returns CDR1 SGHTA and CDR2 FQGNSA. CDR3 bases: TGTGCCAGCAGCTTAGGTTCGGGGGACAGGATCTACGAGAAGTACGTC. Protein: CASSLGSGDRIYEKYV.

This clonotype appeared many times. The J gene is TRBJ2-2, the V gene TRBV5-1, with D possibly TRBD1 on 6 matching bases. In germline, CDR1 is SGHRS, CDR2 YFSETQ. Trimming stripped 3 bases from V and 6 bases from J, with 12 bases between. This CDR3 has 14 residues. The CDR3 sequence is CASSYQQGSGELFF. CDR3 bases: TGCGCCAGCAGCTACCAACAGGGCTCCGGGGAGCTGTTTTTT.

At least ten counts were recorded for this clonotype. The rearrangement links TRBV6-5 to TRBJ2-3; D is undetermined. The germline V and J ends were trimmed by 0 bases and 4 bases, with 14 bases remaining between them. The V gene's germline CDR1 is MNHEY and CDR2 SVGAGI. The CDR3 is made up of 16 amino acids. CDR3 sequence: CASSYSSLHMADTQYF. The CDR3, as DNA: TGTGCCAGCAGTTACTCGTCGTTACATATGGCAGATACGCAGTATTTT.

Many counts were recorded for this clonotype. The gene calls are TRBV5-1 and TRBJ2-7; no clear D. The germline V and J ends were trimmed by 4 bases and 4 bases, with 15 bases remaining between them. CDR3 length: 14 amino acids. Germline V gives CDR1 SGHRS, CDR2 YFSETQ. The CDR3 region has the DNA TGCGCCAGCAGCGAGTCGGGCTTCAGGTACGAGCAGTACTTC. Protein: CASSESGFRYEQYF.

In this sample, this clonotype turned up many times. The rearrangement uses TRBV20-1 and TRBJ2-2; D ambiguous. This CDR3 has 13 residues. CDR1 and CDR2 from the germline V gene are DFQATT and SNEGSKA (reference sequence). Trimming took off 3 bases at V and 7 bases at J, with 12 bases between the two ends. Here the CDR3 DNA reads TGCAGTGCTAGTAACTATGTCGACGGGGAGCTGTTTTTT. Amino acid sequence: CSASNYVDGELFF.

In its sample, this clonotype was seen many times. The chain joins TRBV12-3 or TRBV12-4 to TRBJ1-3, with D possibly matching TRBD1 (6 bases). Trimming stripped 9 bases from V and 1 base from J, with 22 bases between. The CDR3 sequence is 17 residues long. CDR3: CASIPFTGTVSGNTIYF. CDR3 nucleotide sequence: TGTGCCAGTATACCGTTTACAGGGACTGTGTCTGGAAACACCATATATTTT.

There are many counts of this clonotype. This chain links TRBV4-2 with TRBJ1-6, with D unclear. The germline V gene has CDR1 LGHNA and CDR2 YNFKEQ. The CDR3 consists of 14 residues. The V end was cut by 0 bases, the J end by 6 bases, with 6 bases between. Here the CDR3 reads CASSQDTANSPLHF. The DNA of the CDR3 is TGTGCCAGCAGCCAAGATACAGCTAATTCACCCCTCCACTTT.

Many counts were recorded for this clonotype. This chain joins TRBV5-1 and TRBJ2-4, with D possibly matching TRBD1 (6 bases). With 6 bases removed from V and 9 bases from J, the gap between germline ends came to 25 bases. The CDR3 covers 16 residues. CDR1 and CDR2 from the germline V gene are SGHRS and YFSETQ. As DNA, the CDR3 is TGCGCCAGCACTACTGGACAGACATCCCTAGGGGGCATTCAGTACTTC. This codes for CASTTGQTSLGGIQYF.

Only a few counts were recorded for this clonotype. CDR3 DNA sequence: TGTGCCAGCAGCTTGGCGACTAGCGGGGGGTTTTACAATGAGCAGTTCTTC. Translation: CASSLATSGGFYNEQFF. The chain is built from TRBV5-5 and TRBJ2-1, with TRBD2 matching 13 bases. V was clipped by 0 bases and J by 4 bases; unmatched bases: 4. CDR3 length: 17 amino acids. The germline V gene encodes CDR1 SGHKS and CDR2 YYEKEE (reference sequence). Looking up the rest from reference TRBV5-5 and TRBJ2-1 gives the full variable domain: DAGVTQSPTHLIKTRGQQVTLRCSPISGHKSVSWYQQVLGQGPQFIFQYYEKEERGRGNFPDRFSARQFPNYSSELNVNALLLGDSALYLCASSLATSGGFYNEQFFGPGTRLTVL.

Comment on this clonotype: Given a much more abundant clone one base away, this may be a read error. The rearrangement joins TRBV7-6 to TRBJ1-5, with 9 bases that match TRBD1. The CDR3 has 14 residues. Germline lookup yields CDR1 SGHVS and CDR2 FNYEAQ. CDR3 in amino acids: CASSLDRGNQTQHF. The CDR3 DNA reads TGTGCCAGCAGTTTGGACAGGGGCAATCAGACCCAGCATTTT.

This clonotype was counted ten times or more. The genes are TRBV5-1 and TRBJ1-1, with D perhaps matching TRBD1 (5 bases). CDR3 size: 16 residues. V was pared by 2 bases and J by 5 bases, with 19 bases between. Germline-derived CDR1 and CDR2 are SGHRS and YFSETQ. This CDR3 is CASSFGVSAGKTEAFF. The CDR3 DNA sequence: TGCGCCAGCAGCTTTGGAGTCTCGGCAGGGAAAACTGAAGCTTTCTTT.

This clonotype was detected many times. The genes are TRBV7-2 and TRBJ2-3; 8 bases align to TRBD1. Per germline, CDR1 SGHTA and CDR2 FQGNSA. This CDR3 spans 15 amino acids. The ends lost 2 bases at V and 4 bases at J; junction bases unmatched: 5. The CDR3 is CASSLKPGGPDTQYF. The CDR3 bases are TGTGCCAGCAGCTTAAAGCCAGGGGGCCCAGATACGCAGTATTTT.

Regarding this clonotype: A much larger clone differs by one base, so this may be a read error. The chain couples TRBV23-1 to TRBJ2-7; D uncertain. TRBV23-1 is an ORF for which the function is uncertain. The germline V and J ends were trimmed by 3 bases and 2 bases, with 11 bases remaining between them. CDR3 size: 14 residues. CDR3 sequence (DNA): TGCGCCAGCAGTCAGCTGGGATCCCCCTACGAGCAGTACGTC. It translates to CASSQLGSPYEQYV.

This clonotype showed up many times. CDR3 nucleotides: TGTGCCAGCAGCCAAGTCCATGAGCAGTTCTTC. Translation: CASSQVHEQFF. The rearrangement joins TRBV4-2 to TRBJ2-1, with D hard to call. Germline V CDR1 and CDR2: LGHNA, YNFKEQ. Trimming removed 1 base from V and 8 bases from J, with 3 bases in between. The CDR3 spans 11 residues.

Remarks on this clonotype: Just one base apart from a much larger clone, this may be a read error. V is TRBV25-1 and J is TRBJ2-7; either TRBD1 or TRBD2 may fit D (7 bases each). Trimming shortened V by 5 bases and J by 3 bases, and 17 bases separated the two germline ends. The germline V gene has CDR1 MGHDK and CDR2 SYGVNS. The CDR3 loop spans 15 amino acids. The CDR3 DNA sequence: TGTGCCAGCAGTAACCCCAGGGGGGGAGACTACGAGCAGTACTTC. Protein: CASSNPRGGDYEQYF.

The rearrangement uses TRBV7-8 and TRBJ2-4; D possibly corresponds to TRBD2 (5 bases). The V end was cut by 1 base, the J end by 7 bases, with 11 bases between. CDR1 and CDR2 (germline): SGHVS, FQNEAQ. The CDR3 extends over 14 amino acids. CDR3 coding DNA: TGTGCCAGCAGCTTAGGTCGGACTTCTAACATTCAGTACTTC. Encoded protein: CASSLGRTSNIQYF.

This clonotype was observed many times. The genes are TRBV21-1 and TRBJ1-4. TRBV21-1 is classified as a pseudogene. This CDR3 is built from 15 residues. The CDR3 loop reads CASSRKGLAYEKLFF. CDR3 coding DNA: TGTGCCAGCAGCCGAAAGGGACTCGCCTATGAAAAACTGTTTTTT.

This clonotype was counted at least ten times. V gene TRBV7-6 combines with J gene TRBJ1-3; D not certain. This CDR3 is 15 amino acids long. CDR1 and CDR2 (germline): SGHVS, FNYEAQ. Trimming pared 1 base from V and 0 bases from J, leaving 7 bases between. CDR3 sequence reads: CASSLGLNSGNTIYF. The CDR3 coding sequence is TGTGCCAGCAGCTTAGGTTTGAACTCTGGAAACACCATATATTTT.

The chain has TRBV20-1 and TRBJ1-2; 11 bases map to TRBD1. Looked up from germline, CDR1 is DFQATT and CDR2 is SNEGSKA (reference sequence). The CDR3 runs 14 residues. V dropped 0 bases and J dropped 12; count of bases not matched to a gene: 9. CDR3 coding DNA: TGCAGTGCTAGAGAAATCCGGACAGGGGGCTGGAACACCTTC. Its protein product is CSAREIRTGGWNTF.

For this clonotype: A clone one base away is much larger, so this may be a read error. The rearrangement links TRBV11-2 to TRBJ2-1; 9 nucleotides agree with TRBD1. CDR1 and CDR2 (germline): SGHAT, FQNNGV. Losses at the gene ends were 0 bases for V and 6 bases for J; bases not matched to a gene: 6. The CDR3 consists of 16 residues. The CDR3 bases are TGTGCCAGCAGCTTAGACTGGACAGGGGCCTGCAATGAGCAGTTCTTC. This translates into CASSLDWTGACNEQFF. Variable domain in full (rest from reference TRBV11-2 and TRBJ2-1): EAGVAQSPRYKIIEKRQSVAFWCNPISGHATLYWYQQILGQGPKLLIQFQNNGVVDDSQLPKDRFSAERLKGVDSTLKIQPAKLEDSAVYLCASSLDWTGACNEQFFGPGTRLTVL.